The 11 T cell receptor beta chains below come from one sample, sequenced in a study of monozygotic twins with inflammatory bowel disease. TCRdb derives one entry per CDR3 protein from the 5' RACE reads, leaving out DNA. This sample contains 330,000 or so distinct CDR3 sequences. Sequencing input: blood. The receptors derive from a human donor with ulcerative colitis or Crohn's disease, or a healthy co-twin of an affected twin (not recorded which).

This chain joins TRBV11-2 and TRBJ2-3; TCRdb's D gene call, TRBD2, goes unchecked for lack of DNA. This CDR3 is 16 amino acids long. From germline, CDR1 is SGHAT and CDR2 FQNNGV. CDR3 sequence: CASSWGWLAGGDTQYF.

The V and J genes are TRBV5-1 and TRBJ2-1; TCRdb's assignment of TRBD2 cannot be checked, as there is no DNA. The CDR3 totals 17 residues. Germline-derived CDR1 and CDR2 are SGHRS and YFSETQ. CDR3 in amino acids: CASRGASGDSSYNEQFF.

The rearrangement links TRBV6-6 to TRBJ1-1; TCRdb's assignment of TRBD1 cannot be checked, as there is no DNA. Germline V lookup: CDR1 MNHNY, CDR2 SVGAGI (reference sequence). This CDR3 comprises 14 residues. The CDR3 here is CASSYDRRDTEAFF.

The rearrangement uses TRBV4-1 and TRBJ2-4; TCRdb's assignment of TRBD1 cannot be checked, as there is no DNA. This CDR3 region has 16 residues. The V gene's germline CDR1 is MGHRA and CDR2 YSYEKL. The CDR3: CASSQAGNLAKNIQYF.

CDR3 sequence reads: CASSGQGITYEQYF. The chain couples TRBV27 to TRBJ2-7; as DNA is missing, the TRBD1 call by TCRdb cannot be tested. Germline V gene data show CDR1 as MNHEY and CDR2 as SMNVEV (reference sequence). This CDR3 has 14 amino acids.

J is TRBJ1-2 and V is TRBV20-1; the D call from TCRdb, TRBD1, cannot be confirmed without DNA. The germline V gene encodes CDR1 DFQATT and CDR2 SNEGSKA (reference sequence). The CDR3 runs 17 residues. This CDR3 reads CSARTVPGQGFGYGYTF.

The chain links TRBV4-1 to TRBJ2-1; TCRdb lists TRBD1, though no DNA is available to test this call. The CDR3 loop spans 16 amino acids. Germline V lookup: CDR1 MGHRA, CDR2 YSYEKL. The CDR3 protein is CASSPQTGSMNNEQFF.

The chain couples TRBV12-3 or TRBV12-4 to TRBJ1-4; without DNA, the TCRdb call of TRBD1 cannot be checked. The CDR3 runs 14 residues. CDR3 residues: CASSFYRVGEKLFF.

The rearrangement links TRBV12-3 or TRBV12-4 to TRBJ1-5. This CDR3 spans 15 amino acids. CDR3 loop: CASSFAGGVNQPQHF.

The V gene is TRBV10-3, the J gene TRBJ2-1; TCRdb's D call, TRBD2, is unchecked because there is no DNA. CDR1 and CDR2 from the germline V gene are ENHRY and SYGVKD. The CDR3 spans 15 residues. The CDR3 loop reads CAIKGLAGEGNEQFF.

The V call is TRBV18, the J call TRBJ1-1. CDR3 length equals 14 residues. Germline V lookup: CDR1 KGHSH, CDR2 LQKENI. CDR3 protein: CASSQQGADTEAFF.